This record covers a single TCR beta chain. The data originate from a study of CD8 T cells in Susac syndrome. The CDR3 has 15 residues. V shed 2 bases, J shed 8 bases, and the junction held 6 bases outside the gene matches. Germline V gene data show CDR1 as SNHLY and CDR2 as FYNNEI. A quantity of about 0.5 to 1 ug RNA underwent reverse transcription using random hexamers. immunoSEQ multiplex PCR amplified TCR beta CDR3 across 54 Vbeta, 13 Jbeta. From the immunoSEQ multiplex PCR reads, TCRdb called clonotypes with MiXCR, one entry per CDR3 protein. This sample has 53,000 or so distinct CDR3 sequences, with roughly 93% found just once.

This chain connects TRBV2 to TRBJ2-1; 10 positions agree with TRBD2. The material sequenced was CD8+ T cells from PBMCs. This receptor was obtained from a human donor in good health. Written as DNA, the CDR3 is TGTGCCAGCAGTGAACTAGCGGGAGAAAGTTATGAGCAGTTCTTC. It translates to CASSELAGESYEQFF.